One sample yielded the 14 T cell receptor beta chains listed below, sequenced in a study of blood T cell repertoires in COVID-19. The table came from immunoSEQ multiplex PCR; TCRdb's copy has only in-frame clones and leaves some out. In the table there are fewer than 90,000 clones, more than 90% of which are singletons. The sequenced sample consisted of peripheral blood. The receptors here all came from a human donor with active COVID-19. The donor label of this sample is uncertain.

This clone has a single count. The chain couples TRBV7-2 to TRBJ2-7, with D maybe TRBD2 (6 bases). Between the trimmed V and J ends, which lost 5 bases and 5 bases, there was a span of 7 bases. Per germline, CDR1 SGHTA and CDR2 FQGNSA. CDR3 length: 11 residues. This chain's CDR3 is CASSAGNEQYF. The CDR3 nucleotides are TGTGCCAGCAGCGCGGGAAACGAGCAGTACTTC.

The sample holds a few counts of this clone. V and J are TRBV9 and TRBJ1-2, with a weak D call TRBD1 (5 bases). V was shortened by 4 bases and J by 3 bases, with 13 bases between the two germline ends. The germline V gene encodes CDR1 SGDLS and CDR2 YYNGEE. The length of the CDR3 is 14 residues. As DNA, the CDR3 is TGTGCCAGCAGCCGCGGGGGGACCCACTATGGCTACACCTTC. Translated: CASSRGGTHYGYTF.

This chain connects TRBV6-5 to TRBJ1-1, with 11 positions matching TRBD1. The CDR3 contains 15 residues. CDR1 and CDR2 (germline): MNHEY, SVGAGI. After removal of 6 bases from V and 6 bases from J, the junction contained 9 bases not matched to a gene. The CDR3 bases are TGTGCCAGCAGATCTGGACAGGGGGCGCTCGCTGAAGCTTTCTTT. Translated: CASRSGQGALAEAFF.

This sequence joins TRBV28 and TRBJ1-3; 12 bases fit TRBD1. This CDR3 comprises 18 residues. CDR1 is MDHEN and CDR2 is SYDVKM in the germline V gene. J lost 0 bases, V lost 5 bases, and 8 bases had no gene match. The CDR3 here is CASSRSGTGGTSGNTIYF. DNA for the CDR3: TGTGCCAGCAGTAGATCCGGGACAGGGGGCACCTCTGGAAACACCATATATTTT. The full variable domain, in which reference TRBV28 and TRBJ1-3 provide the parts outside the CDR3, is DVKVTQSSRYLVKRTGEKVFLECVQDMDHENMFWYRQDPGLGLRLIYFSYDVKMKEKGDIPEGYSVSREKKERFSLILESASTNQTSMYLCASSRSGTGGTSGNTIYFGEGSWLTVV.

In this sample, this clone turned up a few times. As DNA, the CDR3 is TGTGCCAGCAGTTACGGGACAGGTCACTATGGCTACACCTTC. Its translation: CASSYGTGHYGYTF. This chain connects TRBV6-6 to TRBJ1-2; 8 bases match TRBD1. The germline V gene encodes CDR1 MNHNY and CDR2 SVGAGI (reference sequence). J lost 3 bases, V lost 2 bases, and 2 bases had no gene match. The CDR3 consists of 14 residues.

This rearrangement joins TRBV24-1 to TRBJ2-1; a possible D gene is TRBD2 (7 bases). CDR3 size: 16 residues. V lost 2 bases, J lost 0 bases, and 10 bases lay in between. Germline assignment: CDR1 KGHDR and CDR2 SFDVKD. The CDR3 spells CATSDSRGASYNEQFF. DNA of the CDR3: TGTGCCACCAGTGATTCCCGGGGGGCCTCCTACAATGAGCAGTTCTTC.

V and J are TRBV5-6 and TRBJ2-7, with D perhaps TRBD2 (6 bases). The CDR3 has 15 amino acids. In germline, CDR1 is SGHDT, CDR2 YYEEEE. The V end lost 1 base, the J end lost 1 base, and 12 bases lay between the germline ends. CDR3 region: CASSLRGGASYEQYF. The CDR3 DNA follows: TGTGCCAGCAGCTTGAGAGGAGGGGCTTCCTACGAGCAGTACTTC.

The chain carries TRBV5-4 and TRBJ2-1; 14 nucleotides align to TRBD2. V was clipped by 5 bases and J by 3 bases; unmatched bases: 7. This CDR3 is built from 17 residues. CDR1 SGHNT and CDR2 YYREEE come from the germline V gene (reference sequence). CDR3 sequence: CASRARTSGGIYNEQFF. The CDR3 nucleotides read TGTGCCAGCAGGGCCCGGACTAGCGGGGGGATCTACAATGAGCAGTTCTTC.

The chain joins TRBV24-1 to TRBJ2-7; 7 nucleotides align to TRBD1. J lost 3 bases, V lost 3 bases, and 16 bases had no gene match. The CDR3 runs to 18 residues. Germline CDR1 is KGHDR and CDR2 is SFDVKD. CDR3 nucleotide sequence: TGTGCCACCAGTGATGACTACTCTTACCCGGGACAGTTCTACGAGCAGTACTTC. Encoded protein: CATSDDYSYPGQFYEQYF.

This chain joins TRBV6-1 and TRBJ2-7, with 7 bases lining up with TRBD2. CDR3 length: 15 amino acids. Germline V gene sequence: CDR1 MNHNS, CDR2 SASEGT. V lost 3 bases, J lost 0 bases, and 5 bases stayed unmatched. The CDR3 DNA reads as TGTGCCAGCAGTGATGGGGAGGGCACCTCCTACGAGCAGTACTTC. Protein product: CASSDGEGTSYEQYF.

CDR3 coding DNA: TGTGCCATCAGTACAGGCCTCGACCTTGGCTACACCTTC. It encodes CAISTGLDLGYTF. This chain uses TRBV10-3 with TRBJ1-2; TRBD1 is a possible D gene (5 bases). The V end was cut by 5 bases, the J end by 7 bases, with 14 bases between. CDR1 and CDR2 from the germline V gene are ENHRY and SYGVKD. The length of the CDR3 is 13 residues.

The V call is TRBV28, the J call TRBJ2-2; unclear D gene. The V end lost 5 bases, the J end lost 2 bases, and 6 bases lay between the germline ends. Looked up from germline, CDR1 is MDHEN and CDR2 is SYDVKM. This CDR3 is built from 13 residues. The CDR3 coding sequence is TGTGCCAGCAGTCTTCCTAACACCGGGGAGCTGTTTTTT. Its protein is CASSLPNTGELFF.

This clone was observed once. V and J are TRBV9 and TRBJ1-2; D is undetermined. The germline V gene encodes CDR1 SGDLS and CDR2 YYNGEE. Trimming removed 3 bases from V and 5 bases from J, with 8 bases in between. CDR3 length: 12 residues. The CDR3 DNA reads as TGTGCCAGCAGCGCCGCGGGGTATGGCTACACCTTC. Protein: CASSAAGYGYTF.

The genes are TRBV6-1 and TRBJ2-5, with D perhaps TRBD2 (6 bases). The V gene lost 2 bases and the J gene lost 5 bases, with 15 bases spanning the gap. CDR1 and CDR2 from the germline V gene are MNHNS and SASEGT. The CDR3 totals 15 residues. Here the CDR3 DNA reads TGTGCCAGCAGTGAAAAGGCAACTAGCCGTGAGACCCAGTACTTC. Translating it yields CASSEKATSRETQYF.